This entry lists 13 T cell receptor beta chains sequenced from one sample in a study of control samples from healthy donors and cancer patients. Using immunoSEQ multiplex PCR, the repertoire was profiled, and TCRdb retains in-frame clones only, with some absent. The repertoire has about 180,000 clones, just over 90% of them found once; the top ten carry more than 1.3%. The sample was blood. These receptor sequences come from a man aged 25-40 years in good health.

The chain couples TRBV3-1 (or the pseudogene TRBV3-2) to TRBJ2-6; perhaps TRBD1 as D (6 bases). This CDR3 spans 15 amino acids. V lost 3 bases and J 2 bases, leaving 8 bases between the germline ends. Germline CDR1 reads LGHDT; CDR2 reads YNNKEL (reference sequence). This CDR3 reads CASSHRDTGANVLTF. CDR3 coding DNA: TGTGCCAGCAGCCACCGGGACACTGGGGCCAACGTCCTGACTTTC.

The chain joins TRBV24-1 to TRBJ2-2; 8 bases fit TRBD1. The germline gives CDR1 KGHDR, CDR2 SFDVKD. CDR3 length: 16 amino acids. The V gene end was trimmed by 5 bases and the J gene end by 2 bases; junction bases not matched to a gene: 6. CDR3 loop: CATSAPGTGNTGELFF. CDR3 coding DNA: TGTGCCACCAGTGCACCCGGGACAGGTAACACCGGGGAGCTGTTTTTT.

The chain employs TRBV5-5 and TRBJ2-7, with 10 bases identical to TRBD2. Trimming cost V 4 bases and J 6 bases; bases outside gene matches: 7. The CDR3 has 14 amino acids. CDR1 is SGHKS, CDR2 YYEKEE, per germline (reference sequence). Written as DNA, the CDR3 is TGTGCCAGCAGCCAAGCGGGGGGGCTCTCCGAGCAGTACTTC. As protein: CASSQAGGLSEQYF.

This clone came up once. The V call is TRBV18, the J call TRBJ2-2; the D gene could be TRBD1 or TRBD2 (5 bases each). CDR1 and CDR2 (germline): KGHSH, LQKENI. The length of the CDR3 is 15 residues. V was shortened by 3 bases and J by 4 bases, with 12 bases between the two germline ends. The CDR3 nucleotides read TGTGCCAGCTCACCCCCCGGGGCCGGCACCGGGGAGCTGTTTTTT. Its protein is CASSPPGAGTGELFF.

The chain carries TRBV5-1 and TRBJ1-1; 9 bases are a match to TRBD1. The CDR3 loop spans 17 amino acids. After removal of 4 bases from V and 3 bases from J, the junction contained 13 bases not matched to a gene. Germline assignment: CDR1 SGHRS and CDR2 YFSETQ. DNA of the CDR3: TGCGCCAGCAGCCCGAAACCACAGGGGGCGGGGGACACTGAAGCTTTCTTT. Protein product: CASSPKPQGAGDTEAFF.

The gene calls are TRBV28 and TRBJ1-5; the D is unclear. V was clipped by 5 bases and J by 7 bases, with 18 bases between them. CDR1 and CDR2 from the germline V gene are MDHEN and SYDVKM. This CDR3 comprises 15 residues. CDR3 loop: CASSDIHVPRQPQHF. CDR3 sequence (DNA): TGTGCCAGCAGTGACATTCACGTCCCTAGGCAGCCCCAGCATTTT.

The chain uses TRBV5-4 and TRBJ2-2; D perhaps matches TRBD2 (5 bases). Germline V CDR1 and CDR2: SGHNT, YYREEE (reference sequence). V was trimmed by 3 bases and J by 2 bases, leaving 5 bases between them. The length of the CDR3 is 13 residues. The CDR3 DNA reads as TGTGCCAGCAGCTGGACTAACACCGGGGAGCTGTTTTTT. As protein: CASSWTNTGELFF.

The V call is TRBV27, the J call TRBJ2-1; 13 nucleotides line up with TRBD2. The CDR3 extends over 16 amino acids. Germline V CDR1 and CDR2: MNHEY, SMNVEV (reference sequence). Trimming at V came to 4 bases and at J to 4 bases, leaving 4 bases not matched to a gene. The CDR3 loop is CASSSRLAGGYNEQFF. CDR3 DNA: TGTGCCAGCAGTTCCAGACTAGCGGGGGGTTACAATGAGCAGTTCTTC.

The chain's CDR3 is CAWSGVTANTGELFF. The CDR3 bases are TGTGCCTGGAGCGGGGTGACAGCGAACACCGGGGAGCTGTTTTTT. The rearrangement uses TRBV30 and TRBJ2-2; either TRBD1 or TRBD2 may fit D (5 bases each). V lost 3 bases and J 0 bases, leaving 11 bases between the germline ends. The germline V gene encodes CDR1 GTSNPN and CDR2 SVGIG (reference sequence). This CDR3 spans 15 amino acids.

The chain is built from TRBV19 and TRBJ2-3; D may be TRBD1 (6 bases). Per germline, CDR1 LNHDA and CDR2 SQIVND (reference sequence). Trimming took 2 bases from V and 4 from J, leaving 13 bases between them. The CDR3 runs to 15 residues. The CDR3 region has the DNA TGTGCCAGTAGTATACAGAGGGGGAGTCCAGATACGCAGTATTTT. It translates to CASSIQRGSPDTQYF.

V and J are TRBV2 and TRBJ1-1, with D maybe TRBD1 (6 bases). Germline CDR1 SNHLY, CDR2 FYNNEI. The CDR3 is 15 amino acids. Trimming left V 2 bases short and J 0 bases short, with 10 bases between. The CDR3 DNA reads as TGTGCCAGCAGTGAATTGGGGGGCATGAACACTGAAGCTTTCTTT. Its translation is CASSELGGMNTEAFF.

The rearrangement uses TRBV5-4 and TRBJ2-5; TRBD2 matches 9 bases. Germline-derived CDR1 and CDR2 are SGHNT and YYREEE (reference sequence). V lost 4 bases to trimming and J lost 1 base; unmatched junction nucleotides: 2. The CDR3 totals 14 residues. This CDR3 reads CASSRAGGQETQYF. As DNA, the CDR3 is TGTGCCAGCAGCCGAGCGGGGGGCCAAGAGACCCAGTACTTC.

This chain uses TRBV5-1 with TRBJ2-7; 8 bases are shared with TRBD2. The V and J ends lost 6 bases and 2 bases, in that order; junction bases with no gene match: 4. Germline V gene lookup returns CDR1 SGHRS and CDR2 YFSETQ. CDR3 size: 13 residues. CDR3 sequence (DNA): TGCGCCAGCAACCCGGGACTAGCCTACGAGCAGTACTTC. It yields the protein CASNPGLAYEQYF.